This is a list of T cell receptor beta chains from one sample in a study of T-cell memory formation after mild COVID-19. TCRdb re-analysed the 5' RACE reads in MiXCR, keeping a single row per CDR3 protein. Of approximately 250,000 distinct CDR3 sequences in the sample, 15% were seen once. What was sequenced was PBMCs or a T cell subset sorted from them (not recorded which). The receptors stem from an adult woman who had mild COVID-19 (a few samples of this study predate the infection). Cell type and time point are not known. Both conserved end residues are trimmed from each CDR3.

v_gene	j_gene	CDR3aa
TRBV12-3/TRBV12-4	TRBJ1-1	ASSQGENTEAF
TRBV4-1	TRBJ2-3	ASSQSTLGQKHTDTQY
TRBV20-1	TRBJ1-3	SARDRYKSSGNTIY
TRBV5-1	TRBJ2-1	ASSGAGYNEQF
TRBV20-1	TRBJ1-6	SARAQTTAPLH
TRBV3-1	TRBJ2-3	ASSQVRMAPGTQY
TRBV7-2	TRBJ2-1	ASSLEALAGPNEQF
TRBV5-1	TRBJ2-7	ASSLVPGQGYEQY
TRBV7-9	TRBJ2-3	ASSFQGSTDTQY
TRBV20-1	TRBJ2-1	SAANAGTSNHNEQF
TRBV29-1	TRBJ2-7	SVRGQGWFREQY
TRBV24-1	TRBJ1-2	ATSDPGGDYGYT
TRBV5-8	TRBJ2-7	ASSFGVTGGLEQY
TRBV7-9	TRBJ2-2	ASSLESRRVTGELF
TRBV30	TRBJ1-2	AWRGGEVTYGYT
TRBV5-1	TRBJ1-1	ASSLKRDTEAF
TRBV5-1	TRBJ2-1	ASSLRGQSFSYNEQF
TRBV10-3	TRBJ2-7	AISEWDTSYEQY
TRBV20-1	TRBJ2-1	SATRFGLNEQF
TRBV29-1	TRBJ1-1	SAQGQEGTEAF
TRBV12-3/TRBV12-4	TRBJ2-3	ASSFPRGGRTDTQY
TRBV5-1	TRBJ1-3	ASSLQGSSGNTIY
TRBV11-3	TRBJ2-2	ASSSNRGDGTGELF
TRBV7-6	TRBJ2-2	ASSLARAENTGELF
TRBV5-1	TRBJ1-1	ASSLWYGGKNTEAF
TRBV6-5	TRBJ2-1	ASRRTRHEQF